The clone carrying this TCR beta chain was found a few times. The antigen remains unidentified. Since all of the isolated RNA was reverse transcribed, expressed TCRB transcripts were what got sequenced. Only in-frame clones appear in the TCRdb table, and some are missing; sequencing was by immunoSEQ multiplex PCR. The repertoire holds 28,000 or so clones, with less than 65% as singletons. This record comes from a study of beta chain features in type 1 diabetes. Overall study findings and caveats: VDJ junctions sequenced from type 1 diabetes patients showed fewer insertions and more deletions. Moderately but significantly shorter TCRB CDR3s were found in Type 1 diabetes patients in all four CD4+ subsets.

The sequencing input was Tregs from blood. This TCR was recovered from a young woman with type 1 diabetes.

The DNA of the CDR3 is TGTGCCAGTAGTGAAACAGGGAGGGAGGAGACCCAGTACTTC. Translated: CASSETGREETQYF. The chain recombines TRBV19 with TRBJ2-5; weak D call: TRBD2 (7 bases). Trimming shortened V by 5 bases and J by 5 bases, and 15 bases separated the two germline ends. The CDR3 covers 14 residues. The germline V gene encodes CDR1 LNHDA and CDR2 SQIVND (reference sequence). Full variable domain (rest looked up from reference TRBV19 and TRBJ2-5): DGGITQSPKYLFRKEGQNVTLSCEQNLNHDAMYWYRQDPGQGLRLIYYSQIVNDFQKGDIAEGYSVSREKKESFPLTVTSAQKNPTAFYLCASSETGREETQYFGPGTRLLVL.